What follows describes a single TCR beta chain. The data belong to a study of tumor-infiltrating lymphocytes in primary liver carcinoma. Study information: There were roughly 3.5 to 7.5 million productive TCRbeta reads per sample, a yield similar across tissue types.

Germline assignment: CDR1 ENHRY and CDR2 SYGVKD. Trimming left V 4 bases short and J 0 bases short, with 21 bases between. This CDR3 contains 19 residues. TCR beta cDNA was made from 400 to 600 ng total RNA with a constant-region primer. Three nested multiplex PCR rounds, a slightly modified ARM-PCR, produced the libraries for TCR beta. Both of the initial two PCR rounds ran for nine to ten cycles and employed TRBV1-TRBV30 forward primers alongside a C-beta reverse primer. TCRdb itself ran the multiplex PCR reads through MiXCR, one entry per CDR3 protein. The data contain 190,000 or so distinct CDR3 sequences, approximately 65% of them singletons. Germline DNA was also extracted, with blood RNA taken from unsorted whole blood. At sampling, these chronic HBV carriers had received no treatment.

The material sequenced was peripheral blood. This chain uses TRBV10-3 with TRBJ1-4, with D possibly matching TRBD1 (6 bases). The clonotype was recovered from a woman aged 60-75 years with primary liver carcinoma and hepatitis B virus infection. The CDR3 spells CAISGTGTSIPPTNEKLFF. The CDR3 nucleotides read TGTGCCATCAGTGGAACAGGGACGAGCATCCCACCAACTAATGAAAAACTGTTTTTT.